This note documents a single T cell receptor beta chain sequence. In its sample, this clone was seen a few times. Its binding antigen is unknown. No much larger clonotype is one base removed from it; base qualities were not supplied. These data are taken from a study of blood T cell repertoires in COVID-19 (TCRdb year 2020). A note on the overall study: The collaborator samples originated in the United States, Italy and Spain and spanned the acute and convalescent phases of COVID-19. The material from the prospective study consisted of cDNA or gDNA derived from T cells, B-cell-depleted T cells, or PBMCs. HLA class I and class II types, where available, came from metadata supplied by the sample provider rather than from assay-based typing. Samples came from the ongoing ImmuneRACE study (first 160 participants) plus 1,254 subjects from 6 global collaborators. The dataset comprised deeply sampled blood TCRbeta repertoires from subjects exposed to, actively infected with, or recovered from COVID-19. The sample metadata nearly always contained a de-identified subject ID, COVID-19 status, age in years and sex. The repertoires were released in a freely available public database intended as a resource for research on the immune response to SARS-CoV-2. Overall study outcomes, separate from this receptor: How much clinical and demographic metadata was included differed by source and by participant, and the metadata was provided uncurated.

TCRbeta CDR3 regions were amplified from genomic DNA using the immunoSEQ Assay, a bias-controlled multiplex PCR. Per the authors' processing: The number of nucleated cells in each sample was estimated from the amplification of reference gene primers within the assay. To quantify the absolute abundance of each unique TCRbeta CDR3 rearrangement, sequence reads were collapsed and filtered. For each sample, productive Simpson clonality was calculated as the square root of Simpson's diversity index over productive rearrangements. The table comes from immuneACCESS by way of TCRdb, which keeps in-frame sequences with V and J called. Part of the clones is missing from these tables; in studies checked, under half for an unresolved V gene and the rest for unknown reasons. That table furnishes V, J and clone size, whereas the DNA furnished D and trimming. The sample table shows roughly 120,000 clones, and over 80% are seen once. The biggest ten clones account for 1.9% of the sample.

The collaborating institutions used their own protocols to collect whole blood in K2EDTA tubes. Collaborator samples were shipped for TCRbeta analysis as frozen whole blood, isolated PBMCs, or DNA extracted from either sample type. The origin of this receptor is a man in his 70s with acute or convalescent COVID-19. The specimen was peripheral blood.

The nucleotides are TGTGCCAGCAGTGAATGGGGGGCAGGGGGCTGGGAGACCCAGTACTTC. This sequence encodes CASSEWGAGGWETQYF. The sequence links TRBV6-1 to TRBJ2-5; TRBD1 agrees with 8 junctional bases. In the germline V gene, CDR1 corresponds to MNHNS and CDR2 to SASEGT. Germline trimming amounts to 2 bases on V and 5 bases on J, with 10 as the count of junction bases outside the gene matches. There are 16 amino acids in the CDR3, from cysteine to phenylalanine inclusive. This entry keeps only the CDR3 DNA: 48 bases, framed from base 1.